The rows below give T cell receptor beta chains drawn from one sample of a study of cytomegalovirus exposure and HLA in healthy donors. Profiling relied on immunoSEQ multiplex PCR, and the TCRdb table lists in-frame clones only, not all of them. Of hundreds of thousands of clones in the sample, 70% to 90% were seen once. Sequenced input: PBMCs. Every receptor here comes from a girl aged 2 to 10 in good health and CMV-seronegative. CDR3s include the opening cysteine and the closing phenylalanine or tryptophan. Each record gives: clone size, V gene, D gene, J gene, CDR3 DNA, CDR3 protein. A D gene is named only where the DNA matches it firmly. The size entry is marked missing in some rows and otherwise reads once, few, many or a size class.

>NA|TRBV7-6|NA|TRBJ1-1
TGTGCCAGCAGCTTAGAGGCACAGGGCAGCACTGAAGCTTTCTTT
CASSLEAQGSTEAFF
>NA|TRBV4-1|TRBD2|TRBJ2-1
TGCGCCAGCAGTCGACCTAGCGGGAGCCTCTCCTACAATGAGCAGTTCTTC
CASSRPSGSLSYNEQFF
>NA|TRBV10-3|NA|TRBJ2-7
TGTGCCATCAGTGAGCCCGGACTGAATCCTTCCTACGAGCAGTACTTC
CAISEPGLNPSYEQYF
>NA|TRBV2|NA|TRBJ2-7
TGTGCCAGCAGTGGTAGCGGCAGGAGTTCCTACGAGCAGTACTTC
CASSGSGRSSYEQYF
>NA|TRBV30|TRBD2|TRBJ2-3
TGTGCCTGGACCGCGGGCGGGGGGGCCGGAGATACGCAGTATTTT
CAWTAGGGAGDTQYF
>NA|TRBV9|NA|TRBJ2-5
TGTGCCAGCAGCGTAAGCTCCACGCGGGAGACCCAGTACTTC
CASSVSSTRETQYF
>few|TRBV20-1|NA|TRBJ2-7
TGCAGTGCTACTAGCTCCTACGAGCAGTACTTC
CSATSSYEQYF
>NA|TRBV5-1|TRBD2|TRBJ2-2
TGCGCCAGCAGCAGGGGACTAGATTGGCTAGCGGATACCGGGGAGCTGTTTTTT
CASSRGLDWLADTGELFF
>NA|TRBV29-1|NA|TRBJ2-7
TGCAGCGCCGAAGCGGGCGGGCCTACCTACGAGCAGTACTTC
CSAEAGGPTYEQYF
>NA|TRBV5-1|NA|TRBJ1-2
TGCGCCAGCAGCTTTTCACAGGGAAGCTATGGCTACACCTTC
CASSFSQGSYGYTF
>NA|TRBV20-1|NA|TRBJ1-1
TGCAGTGCCACAGGGAACACTGAAGCTTTCTTT
CSATGNTEAFF
>NA|TRBV6-5|TRBD1|TRBJ1-2
TGTGCCAGCAGTCCAGTTCAGGGGGCCCCCTATGGCTACACCTTC
CASSPVQGAPYGYTF
>few|TRBV19|NA|TRBJ1-1
TGTGCCAGTAGTATAGGGCCTCTCACTGAAGCTTTCTTT
CASSIGPLTEAFF
>NA|TRBV6-1|TRBD1|TRBJ2-7
TGTGCCAGCAGTGAATACGGGACAGGCACATATTCCTACGAGCAGTACTTC
CASSEYGTGTYSYEQYF
>NA|TRBV29-1|NA|TRBJ2-2
TGCAGCGTTGGACGAGGGAACACCGGGGAGCTGTTTTTT
CSVGRGNTGELFF
>NA|TRBV27|NA|TRBJ1-2
TGTGCCAGCAGTTTGGGGCCAGGGGCTAACTATGGCTACACCTTC
CASSLGPGANYGYTF
>NA|TRBV5-4|TRBD2|TRBJ2-7
TGTGCCAGCAGCCCAGGACTAGCGGGAGGCGAGCAGTACTTC
CASSPGLAGGEQYF
>NA|TRBV19|TRBD1|TRBJ1-1
TGTGCCAGTAGTATAGGGGGGACAGTCACTGAAGCTTTCTTT
CASSIGGTVTEAFF
>NA|TRBV7-9|NA|TRBJ1-2
TGTGCCAGCAGCTTTAGTACCGACTGGGAGGGCTACACCTTC
CASSFSTDWEGYTF
>NA|TRBV10-3|TRBD1|TRBJ1-2
TGTGCCTTCGAGGACAGGCATTATGGCTACACCTTC
CAFEDRHYGYTF
>NA|TRBV18|NA|TRBJ2-7
TGTGCCAGCTCACTCTCGACAGCTTTCTACGAGCAGTACTTC
CASSLSTAFYEQYF
>NA|TRBV5-8|NA|TRBJ2-4
TGTGCCAGCAGCCTAAGGGGGAACATTCAGTACTTC
CASSLRGNIQYF
>NA|TRBV23-1|NA|TRBJ2-1
TGCGCCAGCACCCCCTATAATTCTGAGCAGTTCTTC
CASTPYNSEQFF
>NA|TRBV4-1|NA|TRBJ2-1
TGCGCCAGCAGCCAAGAAGCTAGCTCCTACTACAATGAGCAGTTCTTC
CASSQEASSYYNEQFF
>once|TRBV5-5|TRBD1|TRBJ2-3
TGTGCCAGCAGCATTGGGACAGGGGGCCAAGCAGATACGCAGTATTTT
CASSIGTGGQADTQYF
>NA|TRBV6-5|NA|TRBJ2-1
TGTGCCAGCAGTTACTCGTCCGGGAGTGGCGATGAGCAGTTCTTC
CASSYSSGSGDEQFF
>NA|TRBV13|TRBD2|TRBJ2-1
TGTGCCAGCAGCTTTTATACGGGGGGGCCGAATGAGCAGTTCTTC
CASSFYTGGPNEQFF
>NA|TRBV11-2|NA|TRBJ1-1
TGTGCCAGCAGCTTAGGGCATCAGTCAAGCACTGAAGCTTTCTTT
CASSLGHQSSTEAFF
>NA|TRBV27|NA|TRBJ2-5
TGTGCCAGCAGTTTAACAAGAAACAGACAAGAGACCCAGTACTTC
CASSLTRNRQETQYF
>NA|TRBV7-2|NA|TRBJ1-5
TGTGCCAGCACAATAAAGGGGATAGGGCAGCCCCAGCATTTT
CASTIKGIGQPQHF
>once|TRBV2|NA|TRBJ2-3
TGTGCTTGCCTTGGGAGAACAGATACGCAGTATTTT
CACLGRTDTQYF
>NA|TRBV18|NA|TRBJ2-7
TGTGCCAGCTCACCAGGCGGGGTCGAGCAGTACTTC
CASSPGGVEQYF
>NA|TRBV5-4|NA|TRBJ2-7
TGTGCCAGCAGCTTCGGCAGGGGGGAATACGAGCAGTACTTC
CASSFGRGEYEQYF
>NA|TRBV7-8|NA|TRBJ1-6
TGTGCCAGCAGCTCTCGGTTCCTTTCACCCCTCCACTTT
CASSSRFLSPLHF
>NA|TRBV9|TRBD2|TRBJ2-1
TGTGCCAGCAGCGTCACTAGCGGGGCCTACAATGAGCAGTTCTTC
CASSVTSGAYNEQFF
>NA|TRBV19|TRBD1|TRBJ2-7
TGTGCCAGTAGAACAGGGGGCGACGAGCAGTACTTC
CASRTGGDEQYF
>NA|TRBV9|NA|TRBJ1-2
TGTGCCAGCAGCGGAACCCACCGTGAGTCGCTCTATGGCTACACCTTC
CASSGTHRESLYGYTF
>few|TRBV2|NA|TRBJ1-1
TGTGCCTCAAAGTGGGGAGTGAACACTGAAGCTTTCTTT
CASKWGVNTEAFF
>few|TRBV20-1|NA|TRBJ1-2
TGCAGTGCTCTTAACTATGGCTACACCTTC
CSALNYGYTF
>NA|TRBV7-8|TRBD1|TRBJ1-5
TGTGCCAGCAGCCGGTCGACAGGGACCGGACAGCCCCAGCATTTT
CASSRSTGTGQPQHF
>NA|TRBV7-2|TRBD2|TRBJ2-1
TGTGCCAGCAGCTTAGCCTCTAGCGGGAGTGTTAATGAGCAGTTCTTC
CASSLASSGSVNEQFF
>NA|TRBV2|NA|TRBJ1-6
TGTGCCAGCGCGTTTAGCTATTCACCCCTCCACTTT
CASAFSYSPLHF
>NA|TRBV6-5|NA|TRBJ1-1
TGTGCCAGCGGTGGCAGGTCCGTCACTGAAGCTTTCTTT
CASGGRSVTEAFF